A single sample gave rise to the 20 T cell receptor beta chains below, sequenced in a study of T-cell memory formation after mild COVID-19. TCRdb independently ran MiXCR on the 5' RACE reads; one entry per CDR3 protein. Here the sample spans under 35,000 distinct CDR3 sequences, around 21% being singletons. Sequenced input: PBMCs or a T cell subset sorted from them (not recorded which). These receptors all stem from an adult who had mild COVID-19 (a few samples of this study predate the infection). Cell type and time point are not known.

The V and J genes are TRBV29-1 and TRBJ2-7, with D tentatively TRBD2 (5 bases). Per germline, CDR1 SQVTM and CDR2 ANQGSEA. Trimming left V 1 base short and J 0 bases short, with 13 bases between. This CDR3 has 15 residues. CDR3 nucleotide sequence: TGCAGCGTTGAAGGTTCTTACACTAGCTCCTACGAGCAGTACTTC. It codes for CSVEGSYTSSYEQYF.

The CDR3 spells CASSITGGVYNEQFF. As DNA, the CDR3 is TGTGCCAGTAGTATTACAGGAGGAGTCTACAATGAGCAGTTCTTC. The chain uses TRBV19 and TRBJ2-1, with D perhaps TRBD1 or TRBD2 (5 bases each). This CDR3 spans 15 amino acids. Germline lookup yields CDR1 LNHDA and CDR2 SQIVND (reference sequence). The ends were cut back, 3 bases at V and 3 bases at J, with 12 bases in the middle.

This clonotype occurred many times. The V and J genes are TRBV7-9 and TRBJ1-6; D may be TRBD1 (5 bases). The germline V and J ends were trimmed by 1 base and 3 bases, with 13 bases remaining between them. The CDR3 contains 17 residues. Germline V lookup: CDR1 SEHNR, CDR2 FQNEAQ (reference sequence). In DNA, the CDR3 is TGTGCCAGCAGCTTAGTCTCAGGGATCGGCTATAATTCACCCCTCCACTTT. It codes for CASSLVSGIGYNSPLHF.

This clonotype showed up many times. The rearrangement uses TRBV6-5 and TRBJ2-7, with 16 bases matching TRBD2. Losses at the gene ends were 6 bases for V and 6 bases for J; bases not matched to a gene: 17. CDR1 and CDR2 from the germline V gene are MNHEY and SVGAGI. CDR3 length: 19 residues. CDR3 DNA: TGTGCCAGCAGACCCCAAATTCCGGGACTAGCGGGAGGGCGGCTCGAGCAGTACTTC. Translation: CASRPQIPGLAGGRLEQYF.

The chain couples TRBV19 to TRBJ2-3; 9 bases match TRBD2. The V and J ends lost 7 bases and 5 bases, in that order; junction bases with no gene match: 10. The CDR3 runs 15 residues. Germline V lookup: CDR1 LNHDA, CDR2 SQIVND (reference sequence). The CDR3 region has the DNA TGTGCCAGTAATACGCGCGGGGGGGCCGGAGATACGCAGTATTTT. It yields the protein CASNTRGGAGDTQYF.

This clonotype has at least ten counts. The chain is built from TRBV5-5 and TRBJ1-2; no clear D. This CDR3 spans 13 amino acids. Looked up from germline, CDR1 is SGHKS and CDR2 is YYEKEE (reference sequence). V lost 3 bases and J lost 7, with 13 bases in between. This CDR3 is CASSWSDMSGYTF. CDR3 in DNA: TGTGCCAGCAGCTGGTCAGACATGTCTGGCTACACCTTC.

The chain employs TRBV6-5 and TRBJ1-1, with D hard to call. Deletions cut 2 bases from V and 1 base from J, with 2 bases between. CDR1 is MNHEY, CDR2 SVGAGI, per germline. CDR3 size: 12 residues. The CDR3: CASSYRNTEAFF. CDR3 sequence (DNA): TGTGCCAGCAGTTACAGGAACACTGAAGCTTTCTTT.

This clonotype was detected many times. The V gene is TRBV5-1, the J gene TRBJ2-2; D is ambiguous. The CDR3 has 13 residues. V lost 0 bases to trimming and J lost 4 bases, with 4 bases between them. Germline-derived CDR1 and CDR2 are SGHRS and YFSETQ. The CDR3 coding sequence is TGCGCCAGCAGCTTGGGGGCCACCGGGGAGCTGTTTTTT. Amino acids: CASSLGATGELFF. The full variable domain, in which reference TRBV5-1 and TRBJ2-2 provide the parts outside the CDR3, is KAGVTQTPRYLIKTRGQQVTLSCSPISGHRSVSWYQQTPGQGLQFLFEYFSETQRNKGNFPGRFSGRQFSNSRSEMNVSTLELGDSALYLCASSLGATGELFFGEGSRLTVL.

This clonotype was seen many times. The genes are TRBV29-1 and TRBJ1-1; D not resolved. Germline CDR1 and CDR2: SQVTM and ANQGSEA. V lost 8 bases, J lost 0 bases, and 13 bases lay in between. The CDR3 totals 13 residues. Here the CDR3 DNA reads TGCAGCTCGAGGGCGGGGATGAACACTGAAGCTTTCTTT. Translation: CSSRAGMNTEAFF. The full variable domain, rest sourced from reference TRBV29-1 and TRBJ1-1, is SAVISQKPSRDICQRGTSLTIQCQVDSQVTMMFWYRQQPGQSLTLIATANQGSEATYESGFVIDKFPISRPNLTFSTLTVSNMSPEDSSIYLCSSRAGMNTEAFFGQGTRLTVV.

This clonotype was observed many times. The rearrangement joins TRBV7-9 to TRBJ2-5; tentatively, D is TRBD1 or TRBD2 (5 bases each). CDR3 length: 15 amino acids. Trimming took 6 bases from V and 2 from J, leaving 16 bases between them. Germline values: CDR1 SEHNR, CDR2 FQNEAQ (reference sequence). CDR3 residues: CASRPRGWGQETQYF. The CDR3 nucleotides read TGTGCCAGCAGACCGAGGGGCTGGGGGCAAGAGACCCAGTACTTC.

The CDR3 protein is CASSELVGETQYF. The CDR3 DNA reads TGTGCCAGCAGTGAGCTGGTGGGGGAGACCCAGTACTTC. The chain couples TRBV6-1 to TRBJ2-5; D is unresolved. The ends were cut back, 3 bases at V and 5 bases at J, with 10 bases in the middle. The CDR3 spans 13 residues. Germline assignment: CDR1 MNHNS and CDR2 SASEGT.

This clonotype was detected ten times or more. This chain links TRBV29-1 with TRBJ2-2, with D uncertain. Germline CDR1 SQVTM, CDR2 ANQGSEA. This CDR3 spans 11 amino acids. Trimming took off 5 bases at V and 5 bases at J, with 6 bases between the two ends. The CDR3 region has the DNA TGCAGCGTTCGGTTTACCGGGGAGCTGTTTTTT. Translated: CSVRFTGELFF.

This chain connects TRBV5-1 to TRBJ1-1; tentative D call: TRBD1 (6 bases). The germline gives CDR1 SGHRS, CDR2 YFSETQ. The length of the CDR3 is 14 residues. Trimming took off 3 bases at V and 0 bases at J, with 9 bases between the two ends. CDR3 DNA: TGCGCCAGCAGCTGGACAGAGATGAACACTGAAGCTTTCTTT. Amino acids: CASSWTEMNTEAFF. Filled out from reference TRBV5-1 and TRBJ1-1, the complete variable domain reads KAGVTQTPRYLIKTRGQQVTLSCSPISGHRSVSWYQQTPGQGLQFLFEYFSETQRNKGNFPGRFSGRQFSNSRSEMNVSTLELGDSALYLCASSWTEMNTEAFFGQGTRLTVV.

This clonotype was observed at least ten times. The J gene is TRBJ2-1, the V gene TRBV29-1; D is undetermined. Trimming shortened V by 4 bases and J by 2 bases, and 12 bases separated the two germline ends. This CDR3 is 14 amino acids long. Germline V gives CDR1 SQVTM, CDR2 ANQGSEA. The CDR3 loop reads CSVVAATAYNEQFF. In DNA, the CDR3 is TGCAGCGTTGTGGCGGCCACAGCCTACAATGAGCAGTTCTTC.

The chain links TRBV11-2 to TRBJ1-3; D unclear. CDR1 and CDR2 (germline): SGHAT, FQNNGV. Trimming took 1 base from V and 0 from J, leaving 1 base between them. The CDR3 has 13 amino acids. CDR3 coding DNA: TGTGCCAGCAGCTTAGCCTCTGGAAACACCATATATTTT. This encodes CASSLASGNTIYF.

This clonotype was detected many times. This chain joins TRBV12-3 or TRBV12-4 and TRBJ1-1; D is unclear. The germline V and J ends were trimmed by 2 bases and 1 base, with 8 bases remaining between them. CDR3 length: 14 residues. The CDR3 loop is CASSLKGGNTEAFF. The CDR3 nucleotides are TGTGCCAGCAGTTTAAAGGGAGGGAACACTGAAGCTTTCTTT.

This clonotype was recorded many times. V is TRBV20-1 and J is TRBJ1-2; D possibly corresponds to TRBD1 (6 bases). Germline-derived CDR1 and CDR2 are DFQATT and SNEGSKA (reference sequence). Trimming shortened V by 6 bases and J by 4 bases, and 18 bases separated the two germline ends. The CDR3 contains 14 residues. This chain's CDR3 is CSASLGTRSYGYTF. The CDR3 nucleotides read TGCAGTGCGAGCCTAGGGACACGGAGCTATGGCTACACCTTC.

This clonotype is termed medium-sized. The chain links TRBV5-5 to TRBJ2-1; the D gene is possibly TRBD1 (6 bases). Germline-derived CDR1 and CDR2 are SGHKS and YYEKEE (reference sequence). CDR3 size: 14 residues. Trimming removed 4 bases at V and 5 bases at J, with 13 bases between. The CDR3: CASSRDISNNEQFF. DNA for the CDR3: TGTGCCAGCAGCCGGGACATCTCGAACAATGAGCAGTTCTTC.

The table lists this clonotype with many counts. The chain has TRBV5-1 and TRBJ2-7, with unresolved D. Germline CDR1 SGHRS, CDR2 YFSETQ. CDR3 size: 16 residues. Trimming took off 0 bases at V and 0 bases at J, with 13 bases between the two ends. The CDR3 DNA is TGCGCCAGCAGCTTGGCGGACGGAGACCCCTCCTACGAGCAGTACTTC. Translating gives CASSLADGDPSYEQYF.

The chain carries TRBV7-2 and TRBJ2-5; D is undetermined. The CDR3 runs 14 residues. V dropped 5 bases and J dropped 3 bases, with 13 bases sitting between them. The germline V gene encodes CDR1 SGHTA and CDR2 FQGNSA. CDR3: CASSLRTQKETQYF. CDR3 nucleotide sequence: TGTGCCAGCAGCCTCCGGACCCAGAAAGAGACCCAGTACTTC.